This TCR beta chain was identified in a study of patients and donors after allogeneic stem cell transplantation. The germline gives CDR1 SQVTM, CDR2 ANQGSEA. V was clipped by 5 bases and J by 3 bases, with 13 bases between them. The CDR3 extends over 14 amino acids. TCRdb re-analysed the RT-PCR reads in MiXCR, keeping a single row per CDR3 protein. The sample includes 200,000 to 250,000 distinct CDR3 sequences, approximately 14% of them seen just once. The receptor's source is a human donor who was either an allogeneic HSCT recipient or a stem cell or donor lymphocyte infusion donor (not recorded which). It is not recorded whose cells these are; they may come from a transplant donor. This sequence joins TRBV29-1 and TRBJ2-2; a weak D match, TRBD2 (6 bases). The sequenced sample was blood, either unsorted or a sorted T cell fraction (not recorded which). CDR3 nucleotides: TGCAGCGTTTGGGGCGGGACGGACACCGGGGAGCTGTTTTTT. Protein sequence: CSVWGGTDTGELFF.